This TCR beta chain was identified during a study of beta chain features in type 1 diabetes. Heparinised blood was drawn once per donor, averaging around 120 mL. Based on CD45RO/CCR7/CD25/CD127/CD95/CD27, CD4+ regulatory, stem cell-like memory, naive and central memory cells were sorted. Sorted populations all exceeded 95% purity. Overall study results and limits: All four CD4+ subsets from Type 1 diabetes patients carried moderately but significantly shorter TCRB CDR3s.

The CDR3 totals 16 residues. The V segment lost 4 bases and the J segment 4 bases; nucleotides outside the gene matches: 6. CDR1 and CDR2 from the germline V gene are MDHEN and SYDVKM. About this clone: Its antigen is not known. In the same sample, other DNA sequences code for this CDR3.

Every bit of the isolated RNA underwent reverse transcription, so sequencing read expressed TCRB transcripts. Profiled with immunoSEQ multiplex PCR; TCRdb holds only in-frame clones, not every one. This sample has 250,000 to 300,000 clones, with approximately 25% found just once. The chain couples TRBV28 to TRBJ2-1; 11 nucleotides agree with TRBD2. The sample consisted of naive CD4+ T cells from blood. The receptor's source is a woman in her 30s with type 1 diabetes. This CDR3 is CASSSIGTSGYNEQFF. Written as DNA, the CDR3 is TGTGCCAGCAGTTCGATAGGGACTAGCGGTTACAATGAGCAGTTCTTC.